The 27 T cell receptor beta chains below come from one sample, sequenced in a study of blood T cells in healthy people across ages. The second PCR ran about 6 to 12 cycles with a sample-barcoded 5' primer and J-beta primers. Via MiXCR, TCRdb re-called the 5' RACE reads, giving one row per CDR3 protein. The sample records hundreds of thousands of distinct CDR3 sequences, roughly three fifths being singletons. Material: blood. The source is a man in his forties or fifties in good health.

This clonotype has more than one count but fewer than ten. The V and J genes are TRBV7-3 and TRBJ1-2; tentative D call: TRBD1 (6 bases). Germline loops: CDR1 SGHTA, CDR2 FQGTGA. V lost 5 bases and J lost 8, with 15 bases in between. The CDR3 consists of 13 residues. CDR3 bases: TGTGCCAGCAGCAGTCTGAGGGGGAAGGGCTACACCTTC. It is translated as CASSSLRGKGYTF. The variable domain in full, with the rest retrieved from reference TRBV7-3 and TRBJ1-2, is GAGVSQTPSNKVTEKGKYVELRCDPISGHTALYWYRQSLGQGPEFLIYFQGTGAADDSGLPNDRFFAVRPEGSVSTLKIQRTERGDSAVYLCASSSLRGKGYTFGSGTRLTVV.

A few counts support this clonotype. The rearrangement links TRBV12-3 or TRBV12-4 to TRBJ1-2; tentative D call: TRBD1 (5 bases). The germline V and J ends were trimmed by 6 bases and 5 bases, with 10 bases remaining between them. The length of the CDR3 is 12 residues. The CDR3 loop reads CASSLGLYGYTF. The CDR3 DNA is TGTGCCAGCAGCTTGGGACTATATGGCTACACCTTC.

This clonotype came up once. The CDR3 DNA follows: TGCAGTGCCGCCCGGAGGACTAGCGGATACGAGCAGTACTTC. The encoded protein is CSAARRTSGYEQYF. The chain has TRBV20-1 and TRBJ2-7; TRBD2 matches 10 bases. The CDR3 sequence is 14 residues long. Germline CDR1 reads DFQATT; CDR2 reads SNEGSKA (reference sequence). With 6 bases clipped from V and 4 bases from J, the junction kept 9 bases outside the gene matches.

This clonotype was detected only a few times. The chain links TRBV24-1 to TRBJ1-2; D is perhaps TRBD1 (5 bases). Germline V gene sequence: CDR1 KGHDR, CDR2 SFDVKD. The CDR3 has 13 residues. Trimming stripped 4 bases from V and 6 bases from J, with 11 bases between. The CDR3 spells CATSDYSGDGYTF. CDR3 DNA sequence: TGTGCCACCAGTGACTACTCGGGGGATGGCTACACCTTC.

This sequence joins TRBV21-1 and TRBJ1-1. TRBV21-1 is an annotated pseudogene. The CDR3 spans 14 residues. CDR3 loop: CASSKGGGCAEAFF. The CDR3 bases are TGTGCCAGCAGCAAAGGCGGGGGGTGCGCTGAAGCTTTCTTT.

This clonotype was found once. The rearrangement uses TRBV15 and TRBJ1-6, with a tentative D call TRBD1 (5 bases). The CDR3 extends over 17 amino acids. Germline V lookup: CDR1 LNHNV, CDR2 YYDKDF (reference sequence). The V end lost 5 bases, the J end lost 4 bases, and 18 bases lay between the germline ends. In DNA form, the CDR3 reads TGTGCCACCAGCCAACCGGAGGCCGGGACTTATAATTCACCCCTCCACTTT. Protein sequence: CATSQPEAGTYNSPLHF.

The DNA of the CDR3 is TGTGCCAGCAGTCCCCCGGACAGGGTAGGAGGCTACACCTTC. As protein: CASSPPDRVGGYTF. The J gene is TRBJ1-2, the V gene TRBV27; TRBD1 agrees at 8 bases. J lost 8 bases, V lost 5 bases, and 10 bases had no gene match. Germline lookup yields CDR1 MNHEY and CDR2 SMNVEV (reference sequence). The CDR3 has 14 residues.

This clonotype has a handful of counts. The V call is TRBV20-1, the J call TRBJ2-5; 8 bases agree with TRBD1. CDR1 and CDR2 from the germline V gene are DFQATT and SNEGSKA (reference sequence). The CDR3 totals 14 residues. The trim removed 4 bases at V and 4 bases at J, leaving 8 bases unmatched. In DNA form, the CDR3 reads TGCAGTGCTAAGCAACCAGGACAGGGAGAGACCCAGTACTTC. It is translated as CSAKQPGQGETQYF.

This clonotype has a handful of counts. V gene TRBV28 combines with J gene TRBJ2-4; D may correspond to TRBD1 or TRBD2 (5 bases each). V lost 8 bases and J lost 0, with 11 bases in between. In germline, CDR1 is MDHEN, CDR2 SYDVKM. The CDR3 contains 14 residues. The CDR3 DNA reads TGTGCCAGCGGGGGTCGGGGAGCCAAAAACATTCAGTACTTC. Translation gives CASGGRGAKNIQYF.

This clonotype was counted ten times or more. The rearrangement joins TRBV15 to TRBJ2-2; 9 bases agree with TRBD2. J lost 6 bases, V lost 2 bases, and 1 base had no gene match. Per germline, CDR1 LNHNV and CDR2 YYDKDF (reference sequence). The CDR3 is made up of 14 amino acids. CDR3 protein: CATSRKREAGELFF. CDR3 coding DNA: TGTGCCACCAGCAGAAAGCGGGAGGCCGGGGAGCTGTTTTTT.

This chain links TRBV28 with TRBJ2-1, with D hard to call. There are 18 residues in the CDR3. V was cut by 5 bases and J by 4 bases, with 24 bases left in between. Germline V gives CDR1 MDHEN, CDR2 SYDVKM. The CDR3: CASSPSVGLGSLYNEQFF. The CDR3 DNA sequence: TGTGCCAGCAGTCCTTCGGTAGGGTTAGGGTCCCTTTACAATGAGCAGTTCTTC.

The CDR3 region is CASSQEISTDTQYF. The CDR3 DNA is TGTGCCAGCAGCCAAGAGATAAGCACAGATACGCAGTATTTT. V and J are TRBV4-2 and TRBJ2-3, with D uncertain. V lost 0 bases to trimming and J lost 0 bases, with 4 bases between them. Germline V CDR1 and CDR2: LGHNA, YNFKEQ. The CDR3 loop spans 14 amino acids.

In this sample, this clonotype turned up a few times. V and J are TRBV20-1 and TRBJ2-1; 12 bases align to TRBD2. Trimming at V came to 6 bases and at J to 7 bases, leaving 13 bases not matched to a gene. This CDR3 contains 16 residues. Germline V gene lookup returns CDR1 DFQATT and CDR2 SNEGSKA (reference sequence). DNA of the CDR3: TGCAGTGCCCGCCCGGCTAGCGGGAGGGCCACTAATGAGCAGTTCTTC. It translates to CSARPASGRATNEQFF.

The J gene is TRBJ2-3, the V gene TRBV5-5, with 7 bases that match TRBD1. CDR3 length: 16 residues. In germline, CDR1 is SGHKS, CDR2 YYEKEE (reference sequence). Trimming took 4 bases from V and 2 from J; bases not matched to a gene: 10. CDR3 nucleotide sequence: TGTGCCAGCAGCAAAGATGGAAGGGGGCTCACAGATACGCAGTATTTT. This codes for CASSKDGRGLTDTQYF. The entire variable domain, with the rest obtained from reference TRBV5-5 and TRBJ2-3, is as follows: DAGVTQSPTHLIKTRGQQVTLRCSPISGHKSVSWYQQVLGQGPQFIFQYYEKEERGRGNFPDRFSARQFPNYSSELNVNALLLGDSALYLCASSKDGRGLTDTQYFGPGTRLTVL.

This clonotype was counted at least ten times. The CDR3 coding sequence is TGTGCCAGCAGCGAAAGCGGGGGACCGGTCACCCAGTACTTC. Its translation: CASSESGGPVTQYF. The rearrangement uses TRBV7-3 and TRBJ2-5, with TRBD2 matching 8 bases. The CDR3 extends over 14 amino acids. V lost 5 bases to trimming and J lost 8 bases; unmatched junction nucleotides: 10. Germline CDR1 SGHTA, CDR2 FQGTGA.

The CDR3 DNA reads TGTGCCAGCAGTTATTCGTCCTCCTCCGCCTATGGCTACACCTTC. Its translation is CASSYSSSSAYGYTF. V and J are TRBV6-5 and TRBJ1-2, with D uncertain. CDR1 and CDR2 (germline): MNHEY, SVGAGI. Trimming took 3 bases from V and 4 from J, leaving 15 bases between them. There are 15 residues in the CDR3.

In this sample, this clonotype turned up once. The chain recombines TRBV28 with TRBJ2-7; possibly TRBD2 for D (7 bases). Germline CDR1 reads MDHEN; CDR2 reads SYDVKM. The germline V and J ends were trimmed by 4 bases and 4 bases, with 14 bases remaining between them. There are 14 residues in the CDR3. The CDR3 region is CASSSPGGRYEQYF. CDR3 sequence (DNA): TGTGCCAGCAGTTCCCCGGGGGGCCGGTACGAGCAGTACTTC.

This clonotype came up a few times. The J gene is TRBJ1-2, the V gene TRBV7-2, with a weak D call TRBD1 (6 bases). Trimming stripped 7 bases from V and 2 bases from J, with 14 bases between. Germline V gene sequence: CDR1 SGHTA, CDR2 FQGNSA. This CDR3 region has 14 residues. CDR3 coding DNA: TGTGCCAGCACGGCCGGGGGGCCGAACTATGGCTACACCTTC. As protein: CASTAGGPNYGYTF.

The V call is TRBV5-1, the J call TRBJ2-3; a possible D gene is TRBD1 (6 bases). The CDR3 extends over 15 amino acids. Per the germline V gene, CDR1 is SGHRS and CDR2 is YFSETQ. Trimming removed 8 bases from V and 2 bases from J, with 18 bases in between. Here the CDR3 reads CASKSQGSLTDTQYF. DNA of the CDR3: TGCGCCAGTAAATCCCAGGGGTCCCTCACAGATACGCAGTATTTT.

This clonotype was observed a few times. The V gene is TRBV15, the J gene TRBJ2-3; D not resolved. The CDR3 extends over 17 amino acids. With 1 base removed from V and 4 bases from J, the gap between germline ends came to 18 bases. CDR1 is LNHNV, CDR2 YYDKDF, per germline (reference sequence). CDR3: CATSRARKITTSDTQYF. CDR3 coding DNA: TGTGCCACCAGCAGAGCAAGGAAAATCACCACCTCAGATACGCAGTATTTT.

The V gene is TRBV20-1, the J gene TRBJ2-5; 14 bases are shared with TRBD2. The J call may be incorrect, as the DNA end agrees better with TRBJ2-7. Looked up from germline, CDR1 is DFQATT and CDR2 is SNEGSKA (reference sequence). CDR3 length: 16 amino acids. CDR3 in DNA: TGCAGTGCTAGAGATCTGGGACTAGCGGGAGTCTACGAGCAGTACTTC. This codes for CSARDLGLAGVYEQYF.

Here the CDR3 DNA reads TGTGCCAGCAGTGCCTCAGGGGGATTCTATGGCTACACCTTC. Protein: CASSASGGFYGYTF. The chain uses TRBV6-1 and TRBJ1-2; TRBD1 aligns across 7 bases. This CDR3 is 14 amino acids long. V was clipped by 4 bases and J by 4 bases; unmatched bases: 6. Germline CDR1 MNHNS, CDR2 SASEGT.

The chain is built from TRBV27 and TRBJ2-3, with D perhaps matching TRBD1 (6 bases). Germline-derived CDR1 and CDR2 are MNHEY and SMNVEV (reference sequence). The CDR3 totals 14 residues. V was pared by 9 bases and J by 1 base, with 14 bases between. The chain's CDR3 is CARIQGIGTDTQYF. DNA of the CDR3: TGTGCCAGGATACAGGGAATTGGCACAGATACGCAGTATTTT.

The DNA for the CDR3 is TGTGCCAGCTCCATTAATAACAGGGACAGTGATAAAGCTTTCTTT. Protein sequence: CASSINNRDSDKAFF. The chain combines TRBV12-3 or TRBV12-4 with TRBJ1-1, with 7 bases identical to TRBD1. The CDR3 has 15 residues. With V trimmed by 8 bases and J by 9 bases, 18 bases remained unmatched.

The gene calls are TRBV7-2 and TRBJ2-1, with 9 nucleotides matching TRBD1. The CDR3 is 17 residues long. Germline CDR1 reads SGHTA; CDR2 reads FQGNSA. The V and J ends lost 0 bases and 3 bases, in that order; junction bases with no gene match: 6. The CDR3 coding sequence is TGTGCCAGCAGCTTAGCGCACAGGGGGCAAATCTACAATGAGCAGTTCTTC. This codes for CASSLAHRGQIYNEQFF. Filled out from reference TRBV7-2 and TRBJ2-1, the complete variable domain reads GAGVSQSPSNKVTEKGKDVELRCDPISGHTALYWYRQSLGQGLEFLIYFQGNSAPDKSGLPSDRFSAERTGGSVSTLTIQRTQQEDSAVYLCASSLAHRGQIYNEQFFGPGTRLTVL.

This clonotype was seen more than once but under ten times. V gene TRBV5-1 combines with J gene TRBJ2-6; a possible D gene is TRBD2 (7 bases). The CDR3 runs 16 residues. Between the trimmed V and J ends, which lost 0 bases and 2 bases, there was a span of 9 bases. The germline V gene has CDR1 SGHRS and CDR2 YFSETQ. The CDR3 is CASSLEGGAGANVLTF. CDR3 nucleotide sequence: TGCGCCAGCAGCTTGGAGGGGGGGGCTGGGGCCAACGTCCTGACTTTC.

In its sample, this clonotype was seen a few times. V is TRBV27 and J is TRBJ2-7; perhaps TRBD1 as D (5 bases). V gave up 2 bases and J gave up 4 bases, with 9 bases separating them. The CDR3 is made up of 13 amino acids. The germline V gene encodes CDR1 MNHEY and CDR2 SMNVEV (reference sequence). The CDR3 is CASSLPGWYEQYF. CDR3 nucleotide sequence: TGTGCCAGCAGTTTACCAGGGTGGTACGAGCAGTACTTC.